This T cell receptor (beta chain) stems from a study of CXCR3-negative and CXCR3-positive naive CD8 T cells. Germline lookup yields CDR1 MNHEY and CDR2 SMNVEV (reference sequence). The CDR3 extends over 14 amino acids. With UMI labels, 5' RACE was used to prepare the TRB cDNA libraries. No DNA is given; TCRdb re-called the 5' RACE reads and lists each CDR3 protein once. Recorded here are 5,000 to 6,500 distinct CDR3 sequences; the top ten clones represent approximately 2%. Sequencing used naive CXCR3- CD8+ T cells from blood. Regarding subset: CD45RO-CCR7+CD27+CD95- naive CD8+ T cells lacking CXCR3 (TNR3-). The chain carries TRBV27 and TRBJ2-1. The sequence derives from a human donor in good health. Some clones in this sample may be carry-over from other donors' samples. The CDR3 reads CASSLSMGGNEQFF.